Listed below are T cell receptor beta chains from one sample, sequenced in a study of human T cells and chemical hapten exposure. TCRdb recomputed calls from the RACE reads with MiXCR, one row per CDR3 protein. Among approximately 350,000 distinct CDR3 sequences listed, around 7% were seen once. The sequencing used whole blood, collected in connection with sensitization to the hapten diphenylcyclopropenone (DPC). The receptors were sampled from a woman under 30 with alopecia areata. Some clones in this sample may be carry-over from other donors' samples. Each CDR3 is given with its conserved first and last residue. The D gene is left open where the match is weak. Size is stated for part of the rows, as once, few or many counts, or as a class when the clone is expanded.

clone_size,v_call,d_call,j_call,cdr3_nt,cdr3_aa
many,TRBV7-6,NA,TRBJ1-6,TGTGCCAGCAGCCATCCGGCTTCACCCCTCCACTTT,CASSHPASPLHF
NA,TRBV5-1,NA,TRBJ1-1,TGCGCCAGCAGCCTGGAAGGATGGAGCACTGAAGCTTTCTTT,CASSLEGWSTEAFF
NA,TRBV20-1,NA,TRBJ1-1,TGCAGTGCTAGAGAACAGGGGAACACTGAAGCTTTCTTT,CSAREQGNTEAFF
few,TRBV14,TRBD1,TRBJ1-1,TGTGCCAGCAGCGCGGGACAGTATAACACTGAAGCTTTCTTT,CASSAGQYNTEAFF
few,TRBV27,NA,TRBJ1-1,TGTGCCAGCAGTTTACGAGTTTTGAACACTGAAGCTTTCTTT,CASSLRVLNTEAFF
many,TRBV6-2/TRBV6-3,NA,TRBJ2-1,TGTGCCAGCAGTGGCCAGTCCCACAATGAGCAGTTCTTC,CASSGQSHNEQFF
few,TRBV6-2/TRBV6-3,NA,TRBJ2-7,TGTGCCAGCAGTTCGTGGGGACAAGCCTACGAGCAGTACTTC,CASSSWGQAYEQYF
NA,TRBV7-2,NA,TRBJ1-5,TGTGCCAGCAGCTTAGATATAGGGAGGGGCCCGTATAGCAATCAGCCCCAGCATTTT,CASSLDIGRGPYSNQPQHF
once,TRBV27,TRBD1,TRBJ1-5,TGTGCCAGCACCACGGACAGGAACCAGCCCCAGCATTTT,CASTTDRNQPQHF
NA,TRBV6-2/TRBV6-3,NA,TRBJ1-1,TGTGCCAGCAGTTACGTCGGGGAGACTGAAGCTTTCTTT,CASSYVGETEAFF
few,TRBV18,NA,TRBJ1-5,TGTGCCAGCTCACCAGGGGAGGCTGGCAATCAGCCCCAGCATTTT,CASSPGEAGNQPQHF
few,TRBV4-3,NA,TRBJ1-1,TGCGCCAGCAGCCAAGACAGAGAACAGAACACTGAAGCTTTCTTT,CASSQDREQNTEAFF
few,TRBV6-2/TRBV6-3,TRBD1,TRBJ1-5,TGTGCCAGCAGCCCCAGGTTTGGGACAGGGAGCAATCAGCCCCAGCATTTT,CASSPRFGTGSNQPQHF
many,TRBV3-1,NA,TRBJ2-6,TGTGCCAGCAGCCAAGGAGTGGCAGGGGCCAACGTCCTGACTTTC,CASSQGVAGANVLTF
many,TRBV29-1,TRBD1,TRBJ1-4,TGCAGCGTTGCCAGGGGGCGCGCAACTAATGAAAAACTGTTTTTT,CSVARGRATNEKLFF
few,TRBV10-3,NA,TRBJ1-1,TGTGCCATCAGTGGGGGCAGGAACACTGAAGCTTTCTTT,CAISGGRNTEAFF
many,TRBV6-5,NA,TRBJ2-3,TGTGCCAGTTCTTATGGGGGGGGCGGCACAGATACGCAGTATTTT,CASSYGGGGTDTQYF
few,TRBV20-1,NA,TRBJ2-1,TGCAGTGCGGGCGGGGCGAGCTCCTACAATGAGCAGTTCTTC,CSAGGASSYNEQFF
few,TRBV10-3,TRBD2,TRBJ2-7,TGTGCCATCAGTTCCGGGACTAGCGAATACGAGCAGTACTTC,CAISSGTSEYEQYF
NA,TRBV10-3,NA,TRBJ1-1,TGTGCCATCAGTATAGGGACGGAGACTGAAGCTTTCTTT,CAISIGTETEAFF
NA,TRBV27,TRBD1,TRBJ1-1,TGTGCCAGCAGTTCCTACTCAGGGGGCTGGGATACTGAAGCTTTCTTT,CASSSYSGGWDTEAFF
few,TRBV29-1,NA,TRBJ2-5,TGCAGCGTTGAGAAGGTTCAGGGCCAAGAGACCCAGTACTTC,CSVEKVQGQETQYF
NA,TRBV20-1,NA,TRBJ1-5,TGCAGTGCAACGGACAGCGGCGGGGGCAATCGGCCCCAGCATTTT,CSATDSGGGNRPQHF
NA,TRBV6-2/TRBV6-3,TRBD1,TRBJ1-4,TGTGCCAGCGGGGACAGACCAAATGAAAAACTGTTTTTT,CASGDRPNEKLFF
NA,TRBV12-3/TRBV12-4,TRBD1,TRBJ1-2,TGTGCCAGCAGTTTAATGGTACAGGGGGACGGCTACACCTTC,CASSLMVQGDGYTF
many,TRBV20-1,NA,TRBJ1-2,TGCAGTGCTAGACCAGACAGCCCAGCTAACTATGGCTACACCTTC,CSARPDSPANYGYTF
NA,TRBV15,NA,TRBJ2-7,TGTGCCACCAGCAGAGATCTCGGCACCTCCTACGAGCAGTACTTC,CATSRDLGTSYEQYF
many,TRBV24-1,TRBD2,TRBJ2-3,TGTGCCACCAGTGATTTCTTAGCGGGGGGGCTTGGAGATACGCAGTATTTT,CATSDFLAGGLGDTQYF
few,TRBV29-1,TRBD1,TRBJ1-2,TGCAGCGTTGAAGCCCCGGGACAGGTGCGGGTGGGCTACGATGGCTACACCTTC,CSVEAPGQVRVGYDGYTF
NA,TRBV12-3/TRBV12-4,TRBD1,TRBJ1-6,TGTGCCAGCACCCGGGGGAAGGGGGCCCTTGGTTCACCCCTCCACTTT,CASTRGKGALGSPLHF
NA,TRBV7-9,NA,TRBJ1-4,TGTGCCAGCAGCTCGCCGACTGGAAAACTGTTTTTT,CASSSPTGKLFF
few,TRBV6-2/TRBV6-3,NA,TRBJ1-5,TGTGCCAGCAGCCGCCCCCCCAGGGTCCATCAGCCCCAGCATTTT,CASSRPPRVHQPQHF
NA,TRBV3-1,NA,TRBJ2-2,TGTGCCAGCAGCCAAGATAATGTGAACACCGGGGAGCTGTTTTTT,CASSQDNVNTGELFF
many,TRBV18,TRBD1,TRBJ1-6,TGTGCCAGCTCCCCCAATTACTCCGGGACAGGGACATCACCCCTCCACTTT,CASSPNYSGTGTSPLHF
few,TRBV10-3,TRBD1,TRBJ1-6,TGTGCCATCAGTGAGTCAAGGACAGGGCAATCACCCCTCCACTTT,CAISESRTGQSPLHF
many,TRBV5-1,NA,TRBJ1-1,TGCGCCAGCAGCTCGCCAACAGTGGGGAGGCCTGAAGCTTTCTTT,CASSSPTVGRPEAFF
many,TRBV6-5,NA,TRBJ2-4,TGTGCCAGCAGTCGAGTAGCACTAGCCAAAAACATTCAGTACTTC,CASSRVALAKNIQYF
few,TRBV27,TRBD1,TRBJ1-2,TGTGCCAGCACACGACAGGGACAATCTAACTATGGCTACACCTTC,CASTRQGQSNYGYTF
many,TRBV4-1,NA,TRBJ1-6,TGCGCCAGCAGCCACGGATCGTCCTATAATTCACCCCTCCACTTT,CASSHGSSYNSPLHF
few,TRBV11-2,NA,TRBJ2-6,TGTGCCAGCCTCCGGGCAGGGGCCAACGTCCTGACTTTC,CASLRAGANVLTF
NA,TRBV9,NA,TRBJ2-5,TGTGCCAGCAGCGCCCGAGGACCGAAGGGGGAGACCCAGTACTTC,CASSARGPKGETQYF
many,TRBV20-1,TRBD2,TRBJ2-7,TGCAGTGCTCCCTCTTCCGGGACTAGCGGGCGCGAGCAGTACTTC,CSAPSSGTSGREQYF
NA,TRBV3-1,NA,TRBJ1-1,TGTGCCAGCAGACAACAGAACACTGAAGCTTTCTTT,CASRQQNTEAFF
NA,TRBV4-1,NA,TRBJ1-4,TGCGCCAGCAGCCAAGAAGTTTTCGAAAAACTGTTTTTT,CASSQEVFEKLFF
many,TRBV7-9,TRBD1,TRBJ2-3,TGTGCCAGCAGTTCAAACAGGGGCCCCAACACAGATACGCAGTATTTT,CASSSNRGPNTDTQYF
few,TRBV7-3,NA,TRBJ2-6,TGTGCCAGCAGCTCCCAGGGGAAAGTCCTGACTTTC,CASSSQGKVLTF
NA,TRBV6-1,NA,TRBJ1-5,TGTGCCAGCAGTGACAGTTATAGCAATCAGCCCCAGCATTTT,CASSDSYSNQPQHF
many,TRBV29-1,TRBD2,TRBJ2-1,TGCAGCGTTAGCGGGGGGGTTGGGTCCTACAATGAGCAGTTCTTC,CSVSGGVGSYNEQFF
many,TRBV4-3,TRBD1,TRBJ1-4,TGCGCCAGCAGCCAAGAAGGGACAGGGGATGAAAAACTGTTTTTT,CASSQEGTGDEKLFF
few,TRBV20-1,NA,TRBJ1-2,TGCAGTGCTAGAGATGTTGGAGGGGGTGATGGCTACACCTTC,CSARDVGGGDGYTF
NA,TRBV6-6,NA,TRBJ1-3,TGTGCCAGCAGTTCACACTCAACAGGGCCCTACTCTGGAAACACCATATATTTT,CASSSHSTGPYSGNTIYF
many,TRBV7-9,NA,TRBJ2-3,TGTGCCACTCCGTACGGAGGCGCAGATACGCAGTATTTT,CATPYGGADTQYF
NA,TRBV5-4,NA,TRBJ1-4,TGTGCCAGCAGCTTTTGGGGAGCAAATGAAAAACTGTTTTTT,CASSFWGANEKLFF